This record concerns one T cell receptor beta chain sequence. Its antigen remains unidentified. Per-nucleotide qualities are absent, and no much larger clonotype sits a single base away. Before genomic DNA was extracted, conventional CD4+ T cells were isolated from blood as CD25-low CD127-high cells. Repertoire analyses used fewer than ten healthy control donors as the comparison group. This sample was taken from a study of regulatory and conventional T cells in RAG deficiency (dated by TCRdb to 2015 to 2018). Study-level background: To compare the diversity and composition of the repertoires of Treg, conventional CD4+ and CD8+ T cells between RAG-deficient patients and healthy controls, the study applied high-throughput TCR beta sequencing.

Broader findings and caveats from the paper: Rather than being bona fide Treg cells, the sorted CD25-high CD127-low cells in Omenn syndrome patients may represent peripherally activated cells. Compared with control T-cell subpopulations, the RAG-deficient patients had markedly lower Shannon entropy and higher Simpson indices. All patient T-cell subsets had shorter CDR3 lengths; Omenn syndrome patients showed >75% Treg-Tconv repertoire overlap at nucleotide and amino acid level. Unique TCR beta sequences from Treg cells were approximately 100-fold fewer in Omenn syndrome and CID/AS patients than controls, versus around 10-fold for other subsets. For some subjects, some analyses of T-cell subsets were not performed.

Libraries were built with the immunoSEQ multiplex PCR assay. Genomic DNA from the sorted T-cell subsets was used to amplify and sequence rearranged TCR beta chain products. The study's own analysis went as follows. Shannon entropy and Simpson indices were used to quantify the repertoire diversity of productive TCR beta rearrangements. Clonal expansion was assessed using the summed frequency of the 100 most abundant productive TCR beta clonotypes among total reads. The TRB repertoires were scored with a self-reactivity index built on which amino acids appear at CDR3beta positions 6 and 7. Two-way ANOVA was applied to the repertoire analyses, whereas Student t or Mann-Whitney tests were applied to the flow cytometric analyses. TCRdb carries this immuneACCESS record with in-frame sequences only. Its versions omit some clonotypes, under half of them owing to an unresolved V gene in the studies checked, with the rest unexplained. Clonal size and the V and J genes are those of that table, whereas D and trimming came from the DNA. The sample yields tens of thousands of clones; about 92% were counted once. The leading ten clones occupy about 0.73% of the sample.

V and J lose 2 bases and 3 bases, and a span of 14 bases separates them. The germline V gene (reference sequence) gives CDR1 as SEHNR and CDR2 as FQNEAQ. The CDR3 numbers 16 residues from cysteine through phenylalanine. Solely the CDR3 DNA is kept, with 48 bases framed from the first base. These data were likewise used in another study, on regulatory T cells. That second report states: The multiplex PCR used 52 forward TRBV primers and 13 reverse TRBJ primers, with assay-based and computational corrections for amplification bias. Restricted unique TRB V-J pairs and skewed V and J gene usage were observed in patient repertoires, most markedly in regulatory T cells. The study compared T-cell receptor beta repertoires of sorted regulatory, conventional CD4+ and CD8+ T cells between CD3G-deficient patients and healthy controls. Peripheral blood mononuclear cells were isolated by Ficoll density separation. Within the immunoSEQ assay, multiplex PCR amplified rearranged TRB loci from genomic DNA. TRB amplicons were sequenced on an Illumina HiSeq platform. Custom algorithms error-filtered the raw sequences and aligned the raw sequences to reference gene sequences, after which the immunoSEQ online tools were used for analysis. Frequencies of productive and nonproductive TRB rearrangements were assessed among unique sequences as well as among total sequences. For group comparisons, t tests, Mann-Whitney tests or two-way ANOVA were performed in Prism software.

The receptor was derived from a human donor in good health. Sequenced material: CD4+ T cells sorted from blood. The chain is made from TRBV7-9 and TRBJ2-1; the best D guess is TRBD2, with 6 bases matching. The CDR3 is CASSLWAAGSYNEQFF. In nucleotides, the sequence is TGTGCCAGCAGCTTATGGGCAGCGGGTAGCTACAATGAGCAGTTCTTC.